Listed below are T cell receptor beta chains from one sample, sequenced in a study of T cells in Graves' hyperthyroidism and ophthalmopathy. TCRdb redid the calling of the multiplex PCR reads with MiXCR, one entry per CDR3 protein. This table holds about 560,000 distinct CDR3 sequences, over 15% found once. Sequences were obtained from blood. The receptors here all came from a woman aged 18-29 years with Graves' hyperthyroidism. Both conserved end residues are part of each CDR3. Each record gives: V gene, J gene, CDR3 protein.

v_gene: TRBV4-1; j_gene: TRBJ2-7; CDR3aa: CASSQASGSYEQYF
v_gene: TRBV2; j_gene: TRBJ1-5; CDR3aa: CASSEELTGGLSPQHF
v_gene: TRBV5-6; j_gene: TRBJ1-6; CDR3aa: CASSSDGSYNSPLHF
v_gene: TRBV20-1; j_gene: TRBJ2-1; CDR3aa: CSAMIIAGQNYEQFF
v_gene: TRBV9; j_gene: TRBJ2-1; CDR3aa: CASSVEGQGFDEQFF
v_gene: TRBV9; j_gene: TRBJ1-3; CDR3aa: CASSPRSGNTIYF
v_gene: TRBV5-1; j_gene: TRBJ2-3; CDR3aa: CASSSLAGQTDTQYF
v_gene: TRBV7-9; j_gene: TRBJ1-1; CDR3aa: CASSDGTGGSAFF
v_gene: TRBV18; j_gene: TRBJ2-3; CDR3aa: CASSSRPTDTQYF
v_gene: TRBV20-1; j_gene: TRBJ2-1; CDR3aa: CSARLWRVSYNEQFF
v_gene: TRBV20-1; j_gene: TRBJ1-1; CDR3aa: CSAQPVYTEAFF
v_gene: TRBV5-8; j_gene: TRBJ2-3; CDR3aa: CASSLPGGSTDTQYF
v_gene: TRBV7-9; j_gene: TRBJ2-1; CDR3aa: CASSGVRGSSYNEQFF
v_gene: TRBV5-6; j_gene: TRBJ1-1; CDR3aa: CASSFRDRVVTEAFF
v_gene: TRBV24-1; j_gene: TRBJ2-1; CDR3aa: CATSGFTGSSYNEQFF
v_gene: TRBV4-3; j_gene: TRBJ2-2; CDR3aa: CASSQDGQGAYHGELFF
v_gene: TRBV9; j_gene: TRBJ2-2; CDR3aa: CASSVQTSSAGELFF
v_gene: TRBV7-2; j_gene: TRBJ2-7; CDR3aa: CASRVGLAVPEQYF
v_gene: TRBV6-1; j_gene: TRBJ2-7; CDR3aa: CASTLLIEQYF
v_gene: TRBV11-3; j_gene: TRBJ2-1; CDR3aa: CASSSRGGASNEQFF
v_gene: TRBV6-1; j_gene: TRBJ2-1; CDR3aa: CASSVLGNEQFF
v_gene: TRBV20-1; j_gene: TRBJ1-6; CDR3aa: CSATLGGMYNSPLHF
v_gene: TRBV19; j_gene: TRBJ1-3; CDR3aa: CASNRDSGNTIYF
v_gene: TRBV5-1; j_gene: TRBJ2-5; CDR3aa: CASSFGQLGSATQYF
v_gene: TRBV13; j_gene: TRBJ1-2; CDR3aa: CASSLRGQATKDGYTF
v_gene: TRBV7-2; j_gene: TRBJ2-3; CDR3aa: CASSPRTATDTQYF
v_gene: TRBV29-1; j_gene: TRBJ1-1; CDR3aa: CSGNGNTEAFF
v_gene: TRBV6-1; j_gene: TRBJ1-6; CDR3aa: CASREQDSSYNSPLHF
v_gene: TRBV7-9; j_gene: TRBJ1-1; CDR3aa: CASSQLDLTGGNTEAFF
v_gene: TRBV10-2; j_gene: TRBJ2-1; CDR3aa: CASNEGPEQFF
v_gene: TRBV13; j_gene: TRBJ2-1; CDR3aa: CASSRRGSGMEKDEQFF